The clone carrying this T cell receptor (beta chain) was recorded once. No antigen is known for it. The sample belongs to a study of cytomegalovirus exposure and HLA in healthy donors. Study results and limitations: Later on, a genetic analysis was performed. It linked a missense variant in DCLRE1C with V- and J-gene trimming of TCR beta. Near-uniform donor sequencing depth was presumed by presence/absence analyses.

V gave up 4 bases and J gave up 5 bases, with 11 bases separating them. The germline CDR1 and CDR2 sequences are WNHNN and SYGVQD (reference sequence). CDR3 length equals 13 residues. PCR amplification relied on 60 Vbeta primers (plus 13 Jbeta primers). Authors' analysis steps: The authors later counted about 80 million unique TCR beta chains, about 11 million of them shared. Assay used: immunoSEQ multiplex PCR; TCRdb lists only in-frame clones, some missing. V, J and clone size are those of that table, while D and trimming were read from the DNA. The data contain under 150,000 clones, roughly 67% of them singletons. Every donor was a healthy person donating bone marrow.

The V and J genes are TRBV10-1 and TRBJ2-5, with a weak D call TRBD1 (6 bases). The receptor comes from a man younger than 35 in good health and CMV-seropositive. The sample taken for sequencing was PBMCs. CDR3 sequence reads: CASSGPGVETQYF. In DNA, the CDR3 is TGCGCCAGCAGTGGGCCAGGGGTGGAGACCCAGTACTTC.